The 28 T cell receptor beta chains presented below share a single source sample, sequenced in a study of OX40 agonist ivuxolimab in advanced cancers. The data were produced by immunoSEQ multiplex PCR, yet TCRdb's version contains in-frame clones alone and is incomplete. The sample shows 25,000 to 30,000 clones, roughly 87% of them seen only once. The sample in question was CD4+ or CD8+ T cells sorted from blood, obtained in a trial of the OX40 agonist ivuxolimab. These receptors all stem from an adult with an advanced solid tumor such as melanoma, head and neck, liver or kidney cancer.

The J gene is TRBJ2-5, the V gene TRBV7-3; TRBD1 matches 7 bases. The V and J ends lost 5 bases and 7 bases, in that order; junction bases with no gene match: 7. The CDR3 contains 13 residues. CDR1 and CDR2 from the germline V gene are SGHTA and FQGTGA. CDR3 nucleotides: TGTGCCAGCAGCGGACCAGGGGGAACGACCCAGTACTTC. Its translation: CASSGPGGTTQYF.

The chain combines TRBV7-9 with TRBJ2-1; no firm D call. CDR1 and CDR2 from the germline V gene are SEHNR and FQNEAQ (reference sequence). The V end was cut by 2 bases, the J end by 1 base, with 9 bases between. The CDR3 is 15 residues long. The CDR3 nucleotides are TGTGCCAGCAGCTTATCTCAGTTTTCCTACAATGAGCAGTTCTTC. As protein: CASSLSQFSYNEQFF.

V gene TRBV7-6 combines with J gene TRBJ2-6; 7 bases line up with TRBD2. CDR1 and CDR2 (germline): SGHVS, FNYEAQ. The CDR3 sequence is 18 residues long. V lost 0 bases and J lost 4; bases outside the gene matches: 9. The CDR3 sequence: CASSLAGGVLSGANVLTF. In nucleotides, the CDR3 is TGTGCCAGCAGCTTAGCTGGGGGGGTCCTCTCCGGGGCCAACGTCCTGACTTTC.

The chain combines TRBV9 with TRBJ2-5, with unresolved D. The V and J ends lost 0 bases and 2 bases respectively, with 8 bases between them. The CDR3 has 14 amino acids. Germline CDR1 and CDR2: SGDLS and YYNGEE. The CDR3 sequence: CASSVGHRQETQYF. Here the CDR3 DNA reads TGTGCCAGCAGCGTAGGTCACAGACAAGAGACCCAGTACTTC.

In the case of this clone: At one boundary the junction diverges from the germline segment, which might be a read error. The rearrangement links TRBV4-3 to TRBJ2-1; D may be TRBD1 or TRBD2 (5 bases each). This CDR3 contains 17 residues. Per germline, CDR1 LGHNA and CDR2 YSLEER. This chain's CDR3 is CASSQDGDRPSSNEQFF. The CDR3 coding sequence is TGCGCCAGCAGCCAAGATGGGGACCGACCGTCCTCCAATGAGCAGTTCTTC.

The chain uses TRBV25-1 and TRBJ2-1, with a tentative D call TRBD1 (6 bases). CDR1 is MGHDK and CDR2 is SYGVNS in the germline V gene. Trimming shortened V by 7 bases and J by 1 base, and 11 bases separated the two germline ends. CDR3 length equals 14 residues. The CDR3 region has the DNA TGTGCCAGCACCCCCCAGGGGTCCTACAATGAGCAGTTCTTC. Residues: CASTPQGSYNEQFF.

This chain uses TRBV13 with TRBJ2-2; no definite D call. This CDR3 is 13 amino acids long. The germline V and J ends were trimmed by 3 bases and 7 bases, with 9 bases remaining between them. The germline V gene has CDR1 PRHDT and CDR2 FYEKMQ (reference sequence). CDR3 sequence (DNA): TGTGCCAGCAGCTTCTACGAGAGCGGGGAGCTGTTTTTT. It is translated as CASSFYESGELFF.

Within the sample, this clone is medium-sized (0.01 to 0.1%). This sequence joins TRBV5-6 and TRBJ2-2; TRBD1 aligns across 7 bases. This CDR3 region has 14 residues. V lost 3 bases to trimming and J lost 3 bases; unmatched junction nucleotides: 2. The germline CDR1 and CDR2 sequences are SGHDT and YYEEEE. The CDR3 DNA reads TGTGCCAGCAGCTGGGGACAGTACACCGGGGAGCTGTTTTTT. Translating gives CASSWGQYTGELFF.

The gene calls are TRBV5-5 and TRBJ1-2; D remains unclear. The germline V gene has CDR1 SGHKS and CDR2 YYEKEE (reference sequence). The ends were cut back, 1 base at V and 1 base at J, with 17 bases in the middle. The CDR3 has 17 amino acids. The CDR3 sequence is CASSLIWEPLSNYGYTF. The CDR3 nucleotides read TGTGCCAGCAGCTTGATCTGGGAACCCCTTAGTAACTATGGCTACACCTTC.

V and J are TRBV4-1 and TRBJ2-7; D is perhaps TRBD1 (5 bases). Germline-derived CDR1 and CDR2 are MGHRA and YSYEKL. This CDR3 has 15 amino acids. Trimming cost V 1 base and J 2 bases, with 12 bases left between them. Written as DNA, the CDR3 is TGCGCCAGCAGCCAAGCGAAAGGGGAACCCTACGAGCAGTACTTC. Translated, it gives CASSQAKGEPYEQYF.

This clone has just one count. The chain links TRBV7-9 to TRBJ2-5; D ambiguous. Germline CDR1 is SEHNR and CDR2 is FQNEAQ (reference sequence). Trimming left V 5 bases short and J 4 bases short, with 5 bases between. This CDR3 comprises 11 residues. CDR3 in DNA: TGTGCCAGCAGCCCTCTAGAGACCCAGTACTTC. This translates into CASSPLETQYF. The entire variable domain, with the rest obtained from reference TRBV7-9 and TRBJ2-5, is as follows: DTGVSQNPRHKITKRGQNVTFRCDPISEHNRLYWYRQTLGQGPEFLTYFQNEAQLEKSRLLSDRFSAERPKGSFSTLEIQRTEQGDSAMYLCASSPLETQYFGPGTRLLVL.

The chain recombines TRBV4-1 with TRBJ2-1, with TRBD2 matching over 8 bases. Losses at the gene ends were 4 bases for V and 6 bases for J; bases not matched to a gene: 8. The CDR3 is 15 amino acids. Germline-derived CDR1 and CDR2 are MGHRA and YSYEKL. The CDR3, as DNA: TGCGCCAGCAGCCCCCCAGGGACTAGTCCCAATGAGCAGTTCTTC. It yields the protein CASSPPGTSPNEQFF.

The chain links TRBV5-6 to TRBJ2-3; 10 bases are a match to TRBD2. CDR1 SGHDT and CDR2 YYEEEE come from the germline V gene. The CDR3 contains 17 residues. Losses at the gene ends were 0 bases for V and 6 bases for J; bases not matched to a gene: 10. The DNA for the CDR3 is TGTGCCAGCAGCTTGGGGACTAGCGGTCAGGGGTGGGATACGCAGTATTTT. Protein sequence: CASSLGTSGQGWDTQYF. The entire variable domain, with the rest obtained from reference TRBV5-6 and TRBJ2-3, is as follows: DAGVTQSPTHLIKTRGQQVTLRCSPKSGHDTVSWYQQALGQGPQFIFQYYEEEERQRGNFPDRFSGHQFPNYSSELNVNALLLGDSALYLCASSLGTSGQGWDTQYFGPGTRLTVL.

CDR3 residues: CASSLKVWHPGRSTDTQYF. CDR3 nucleotide sequence: TGCGCCAGCAGCTTGAAGGTTTGGCACCCGGGGCGTAGCACAGATACGCAGTATTTT. The J gene is TRBJ2-3, the V gene TRBV5-1; D tentatively reads TRBD1 or TRBD2 (5 bases each). CDR1 and CDR2 from the germline V gene are SGHRS and YFSETQ. The CDR3 consists of 19 residues. The V end lost 1 base, the J end lost 0 bases, and 21 bases lay between the germline ends.

The CDR3: CASSLGPGGRSSYEQYF. The CDR3 DNA reads as TGTGCCAGCAGCTTAGGGCCCGGCGGGAGGAGCTCCTACGAGCAGTACTTC. This rearrangement joins TRBV7-6 to TRBJ2-7; 8 nucleotides line up with TRBD2. J lost 0 bases, V lost 1 base, and 8 bases had no gene match. The CDR3 totals 17 residues. Germline CDR1 is SGHVS and CDR2 is FNYEAQ.

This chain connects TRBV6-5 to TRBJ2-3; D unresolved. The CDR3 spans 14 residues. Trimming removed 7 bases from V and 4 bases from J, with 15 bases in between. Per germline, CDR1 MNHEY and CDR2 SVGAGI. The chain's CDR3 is CASTLTPRADTQYF. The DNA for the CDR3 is TGTGCCAGCACCTTGACCCCTAGAGCAGATACGCAGTATTTT.

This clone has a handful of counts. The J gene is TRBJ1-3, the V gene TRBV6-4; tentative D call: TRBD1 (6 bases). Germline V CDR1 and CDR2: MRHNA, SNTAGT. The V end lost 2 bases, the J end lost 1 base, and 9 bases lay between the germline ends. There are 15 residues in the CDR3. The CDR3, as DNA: TGTGCCAGCAGTGACAAAGGGGGTTCTGGAAACACCATATATTTT. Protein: CASSDKGGSGNTIYF.

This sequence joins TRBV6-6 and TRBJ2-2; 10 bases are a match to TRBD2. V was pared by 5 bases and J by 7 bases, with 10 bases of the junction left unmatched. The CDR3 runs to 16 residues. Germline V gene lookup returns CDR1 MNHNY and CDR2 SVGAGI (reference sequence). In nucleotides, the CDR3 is TGTGCCAGCAGTCATCCGGGACTAGCGATTATCGGGGAGCTGTTTTTT. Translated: CASSHPGLAIIGELFF.

The CDR3 protein is CASRPGTGDEKLFF. Here the CDR3 DNA reads TGTGCCAGCAGACCCGGGACAGGGGATGAAAAACTGTTTTTT. J is TRBJ1-4 and V is TRBV7-9, with TRBD1 identical over 10 bases. J was trimmed by 6 bases and V by 6 bases; bases with no gene match: 4. Germline V gene lookup returns CDR1 SEHNR and CDR2 FQNEAQ (reference sequence). The CDR3 consists of 14 residues. The variable domain in full, completed from reference TRBV7-9 and TRBJ1-4, reads DTGVSQNPRHKITKRGQNVTFRCDPISEHNRLYWYRQTLGQGPEFLTYFQNEAQLEKSRLLSDRFSAERPKGSFSTLEIQRTEQGDSAMYLCASRPGTGDEKLFFGSGTQLSVL.

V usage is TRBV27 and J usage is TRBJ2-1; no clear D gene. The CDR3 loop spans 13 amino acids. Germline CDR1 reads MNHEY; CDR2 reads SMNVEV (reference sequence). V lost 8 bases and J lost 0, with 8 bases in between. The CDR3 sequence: CASAGYSYNEQFF. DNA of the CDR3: TGTGCCAGCGCCGGATACTCCTACAATGAGCAGTTCTTC.

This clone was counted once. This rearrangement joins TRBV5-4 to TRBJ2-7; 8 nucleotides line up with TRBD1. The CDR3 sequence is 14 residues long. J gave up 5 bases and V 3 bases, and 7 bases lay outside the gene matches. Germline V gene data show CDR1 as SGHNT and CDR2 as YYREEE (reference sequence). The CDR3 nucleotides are TGTGCCAGCAGCTCCAGACAGGGGACCCACGAGCAGTACTTC. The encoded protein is CASSSRQGTHEQYF.

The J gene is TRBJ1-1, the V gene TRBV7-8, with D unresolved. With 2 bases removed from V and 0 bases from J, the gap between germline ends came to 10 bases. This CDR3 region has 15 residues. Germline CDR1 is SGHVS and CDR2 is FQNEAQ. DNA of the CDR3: TGTGCCAGCAGCTTATCAAGTTACCTGAACACTGAAGCTTTCTTT. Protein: CASSLSSYLNTEAFF.

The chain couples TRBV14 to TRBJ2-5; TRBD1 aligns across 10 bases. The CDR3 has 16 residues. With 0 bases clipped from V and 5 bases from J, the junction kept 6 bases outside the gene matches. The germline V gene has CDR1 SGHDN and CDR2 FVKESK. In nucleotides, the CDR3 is TGTGCCAGCAGCCAAGAACCGGGACAGGGGAGGGAGACCCAGTACTTC. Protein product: CASSQEPGQGRETQYF.

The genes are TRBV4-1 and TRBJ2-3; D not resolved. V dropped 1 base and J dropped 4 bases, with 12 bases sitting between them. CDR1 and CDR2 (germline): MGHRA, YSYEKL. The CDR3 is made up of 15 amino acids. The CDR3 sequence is CASSQGPSAADTQYF. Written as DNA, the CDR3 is TGCGCCAGCAGCCAAGGTCCCAGTGCAGCAGATACGCAGTATTTT.

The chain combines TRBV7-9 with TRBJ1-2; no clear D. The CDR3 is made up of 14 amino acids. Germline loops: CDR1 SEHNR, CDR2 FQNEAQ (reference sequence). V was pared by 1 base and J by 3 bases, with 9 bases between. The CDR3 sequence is CASSLVGQHYGYTF. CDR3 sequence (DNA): TGTGCCAGCAGCTTAGTAGGTCAGCACTATGGCTACACCTTC.

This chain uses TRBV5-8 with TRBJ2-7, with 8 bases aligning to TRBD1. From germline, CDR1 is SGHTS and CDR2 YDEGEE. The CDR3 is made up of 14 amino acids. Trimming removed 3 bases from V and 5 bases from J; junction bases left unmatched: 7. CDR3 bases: TGTGCCAGCAGCTCTGGACAGGGAGGCGACGAGCAGTACTTC. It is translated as CASSSGQGGDEQYF.

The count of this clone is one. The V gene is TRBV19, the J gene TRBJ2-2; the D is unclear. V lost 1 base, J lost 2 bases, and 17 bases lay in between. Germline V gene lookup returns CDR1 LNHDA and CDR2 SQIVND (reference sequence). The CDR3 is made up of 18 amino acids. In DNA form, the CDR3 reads TGTGCCAGTAGTATAGCAGGAGCAGGATGGGTAAACACCGGGGAGCTGTTTTTT. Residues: CASSIAGAGWVNTGELFF.

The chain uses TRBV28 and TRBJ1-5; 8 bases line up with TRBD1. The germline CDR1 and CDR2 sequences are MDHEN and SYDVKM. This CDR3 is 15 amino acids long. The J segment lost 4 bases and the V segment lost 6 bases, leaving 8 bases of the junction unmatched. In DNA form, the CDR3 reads TGTGCCAGCAGGGAAGAGGACAGGGTTAATCAGCCCCAGCATTTT. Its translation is CASREEDRVNQPQHF.